The 30 T cell receptor beta chains reported below all come from one sample, sequenced in a study of beta chain features in type 1 diabetes. Isolated RNA was reverse transcribed in full, so expressed TCRB transcripts were sequenced. Sequencing was performed with immunoSEQ multiplex PCR; in TCRdb, only in-frame clones are kept and a portion is missing. The sample comprises 970,000 or so clones, 15% to 20% of which are singletons, and about 0.025% rests with the top ten. The sample was naive CD4+ T cells from blood. The receptors were gathered from a woman younger than 35 in good health.

The chain employs TRBV11-3 and TRBJ2-3; 7 bases are shared with TRBD2. The CDR3 is 13 amino acids. V was clipped by 5 bases and J by 11 bases; unmatched bases: 10. The germline CDR1 and CDR2 sequences are SGHNT and YENEEA. This CDR3 reads CASSPSGGRLQYF. Here the CDR3 DNA reads TGTGCCAGCAGCCCCTCGGGGGGACGATTGCAGTATTTT.

The V call is TRBV19, the J call TRBJ2-7; a possible D gene is TRBD2 (6 bases). This CDR3 comprises 15 residues. Trimming took 2 bases from V and 2 from J, leaving 13 bases between them. CDR1 and CDR2 from the germline V gene are LNHDA and SQIVND (reference sequence). In DNA, the CDR3 is TGTGCCAGTAGTATAAGGCGGGAAAGGCCCTACGAGCAGTACTTC. Its protein product is CASSIRRERPYEQYF.

This chain links TRBV7-9 with TRBJ2-5; no firm D call. Looked up from germline, CDR1 is SEHNR and CDR2 is FQNEAQ (reference sequence). V was clipped by 5 bases and J by 4 bases, with 17 bases between them. This CDR3 has 15 amino acids. This CDR3 is CASSGVATARETQYF. The CDR3 bases are TGTGCCAGCAGCGGGGTTGCGACGGCTAGAGAGACCCAGTACTTC.

In this sample, this clone turned up a few times. The rearrangement joins TRBV7-9 to TRBJ2-7; 10 positions match TRBD1. The CDR3 spans 15 residues. V lost 5 bases and J lost 2; bases outside the gene matches: 6. Germline-derived CDR1 and CDR2 are SEHNR and FQNEAQ (reference sequence). The CDR3 DNA sequence: TGTGCCAGCAGCCCCCTGGGACAGGGGACCTACGAGCAGTACTTC. Its translation is CASSPLGQGTYEQYF.

This clone was seen a single time. The chain combines TRBV15 with TRBJ1-5, with 8 bases matching TRBD1. This CDR3 has 15 residues. With 5 bases clipped from V and 7 bases from J, the junction kept 10 bases outside the gene matches. Germline CDR1 and CDR2: LNHNV and YYDKDF (reference sequence). The CDR3 region is CATSEPDRAGQPQHF. Written as DNA, the CDR3 is TGTGCCACCAGCGAACCGGACAGGGCTGGGCAGCCCCAGCATTTT.

This clone was recorded a few times. V gene TRBV18 combines with J gene TRBJ2-3; 7 nucleotides agree with TRBD1. Germline V gives CDR1 KGHSH, CDR2 LQKENI. This CDR3 comprises 15 residues. The J segment lost 0 bases and the V segment lost 3 bases, leaving 3 bases of the junction unmatched. CDR3 in amino acids: CASSPRGQSTDTQYF. CDR3 bases: TGTGCCAGCTCACCGAGGGGACAGAGCACAGATACGCAGTATTTT.

This chain connects TRBV7-3 to TRBJ2-7; D perhaps matches TRBD2 (6 bases). Per germline, CDR1 SGHTA and CDR2 FQGTGA. This CDR3 is built from 14 residues. V was pared by 8 bases and J by 2 bases, with 16 bases between. CDR3 amino acids: CASALGGKPYEQYF. CDR3 in DNA: TGTGCCAGCGCCCTGGGAGGTAAACCCTACGAGCAGTACTTC. The entire variable domain, with the rest obtained from reference TRBV7-3 and TRBJ2-7, is as follows: GAGVSQTPSNKVTEKGKYVELRCDPISGHTALYWYRQSLGQGPEFLIYFQGTGAADDSGLPNDRFFAVRPEGSVSTLKIQRTERGDSAVYLCASALGGKPYEQYFGPGTRLTVT.

J is TRBJ2-2 and V is TRBV4-1; 11 positions match TRBD1. Germline-derived CDR1 and CDR2 are MGHRA and YSYEKL. Trimming cost V 2 bases and J 5 bases; bases outside gene matches: 13. The CDR3 spans 19 residues. The chain's CDR3 is CASSQPPAGTGGLTGELFF. For the CDR3, the DNA is TGCGCCAGCAGCCAACCCCCCGCCGGGACAGGGGGATTAACCGGGGAGCTGTTTTTT.

The J gene is TRBJ2-1, the V gene TRBV6-6; D uncertain. Trimming removed 0 bases from V and 6 bases from J, with 12 bases in between. Germline loops: CDR1 MNHNY, CDR2 SVGAGI (reference sequence). The CDR3 extends over 15 amino acids. The CDR3 DNA is TGTGCCAGCAGTTACTCCGGCACGGTTGGCAATGAGCAGTTCTTC. Translated, it gives CASSYSGTVGNEQFF.

The rearrangement joins TRBV5-6 to TRBJ1-2; 8 bases line up with TRBD1. Germline CDR1 is SGHDT and CDR2 is YYEEEE. Losses at the gene ends were 4 bases for V and 2 bases for J; bases not matched to a gene: 10. This CDR3 comprises 16 residues. CDR3 amino acids: CASSKGDRRANYGYTF. The CDR3 DNA sequence: TGTGCCAGCAGCAAGGGGGACAGGCGTGCGAACTATGGCTACACCTTC. Full variable domain (remainder filled in from reference TRBV5-6 and TRBJ1-2): DAGVTQSPTHLIKTRGQQVTLRCSPKSGHDTVSWYQQALGQGPQFIFQYYEEEERQRGNFPDRFSGHQFPNYSSELNVNALLLGDSALYLCASSKGDRRANYGYTFGSGTRLTVV.

This clone turned up a few times. The same CDR3 arises from other DNA sequences in this sample as well. V usage is TRBV2 and J usage is TRBJ2-7; 10 bases are shared with TRBD2. CDR3 length: 15 amino acids. The V gene end was trimmed by 6 bases and the J gene end by 0 bases; junction bases not matched to a gene: 5. Germline assignment: CDR1 SNHLY and CDR2 FYNNEI. CDR3 loop: CASRPGLASSYEQYF. CDR3 in DNA: TGTGCCAGCAGACCGGGACTAGCGAGCTCCTACGAGCAGTACTTC.

This chain joins TRBV19 and TRBJ2-1; D is perhaps TRBD2 (6 bases). CDR1 is LNHDA and CDR2 is SQIVND in the germline V gene (reference sequence). This CDR3 spans 15 amino acids. Trimming cost V 9 bases and J 0 bases, with 15 bases left between them. This CDR3 reads CASHSGRNSYNEQFF. In DNA form, the CDR3 reads TGTGCCAGCCACTCGGGGAGGAACTCCTACAATGAGCAGTTCTTC.

The CDR3: CASSFQANTGELFF. CDR3 in DNA: TGCGCCAGCAGCTTTCAAGCCAACACCGGGGAGCTGTTTTTT. The chain uses TRBV5-1 and TRBJ2-2; no firm D call. The CDR3 sequence is 14 residues long. Trimming pared 2 bases from V and 2 bases from J, leaving 7 bases between. In germline, CDR1 is SGHRS, CDR2 YFSETQ. Looking up the rest from reference TRBV5-1 and TRBJ2-2 gives the full variable domain: KAGVTQTPRYLIKTRGQQVTLSCSPISGHRSVSWYQQTPGQGLQFLFEYFSETQRNKGNFPGRFSGRQFSNSRSEMNVSTLELGDSALYLCASSFQANTGELFFGEGSRLTVL.

This clone was counted between two and nine times. This chain uses TRBV7-9 with TRBJ2-2; maybe TRBD1 (6 bases). Per the germline V gene, CDR1 is SEHNR and CDR2 is FQNEAQ (reference sequence). This CDR3 has 15 residues. Trimming pared 2 bases from V and 5 bases from J, leaving 12 bases between. As DNA, the CDR3 is TGTGCCAGCAGCTTACAGGAAACAGGGACCGGGGAGCTGTTTTTT. This gives the protein CASSLQETGTGELFF.

The genes are TRBV15 and TRBJ2-3, with TRBD2 as a possible D gene (7 bases). CDR3 length: 17 amino acids. The germline V gene encodes CDR1 LNHNV and CDR2 YYDKDF (reference sequence). V was cut by 0 bases and J by 1 base, with 14 bases left in between. The chain's CDR3 is CATSRDPGGRGTDTQYF. DNA of the CDR3: TGTGCCACCAGCAGAGATCCCGGGGGGCGCGGCACAGATACGCAGTATTTT. Drawing the rest from reference TRBV15 and TRBJ2-3, the complete variable domain is DAMVIQNPRYQVTQFGKPVTLSCSQTLNHNVMYWYQQKSSQAPKLLFHYYDKDFNNEADTPDNFQSRRPNTSFCFLDIRSPGLGDTAMYLCATSRDPGGRGTDTQYFGPGTRLTVL.

V usage is TRBV27 and J usage is TRBJ1-2; 8 nucleotides line up with TRBD1. J was trimmed by 3 bases and V by 5 bases; bases with no gene match: 14. The CDR3 runs 17 residues. Germline assignment: CDR1 MNHEY and CDR2 SMNVEV (reference sequence). Written as DNA, the CDR3 is TGTGCCAGCAGTCCACGGAAAACAGGGGGTCCAGACTATGGCTACACCTTC. Protein: CASSPRKTGGPDYGYTF.

There are a few counts of this clone. The genes are TRBV9 and TRBJ2-1; 9 bases match TRBD2. The germline V gene encodes CDR1 SGDLS and CDR2 YYNGEE. The CDR3 has 17 amino acids. V lost 4 bases and J lost 0; bases outside the gene matches: 8. CDR3 DNA: TGTGCCAGCAGCCCAACCAGCGGGAGGAGCTCCTACAATGAGCAGTTCTTC. This translates into CASSPTSGRSSYNEQFF.

The V and J genes are TRBV7-9 and TRBJ1-5; 9 nucleotides align to TRBD1. The ends lost 5 bases at V and 5 bases at J; junction bases unmatched: 10. The germline gives CDR1 SEHNR, CDR2 FQNEAQ (reference sequence). The CDR3 spans 16 residues. The CDR3 spells CASSPGTGLLDQPQHF. The CDR3 DNA follows: TGTGCCAGCAGCCCAGGGACAGGGTTACTCGATCAGCCCCAGCATTTT.

The V gene is TRBV28, the J gene TRBJ2-2; a possible D gene is TRBD1 (5 bases). The CDR3 is made up of 15 amino acids. CDR1 MDHEN and CDR2 SYDVKM come from the germline V gene. V was clipped by 3 bases and J by 3 bases, with 11 bases between them. The CDR3 bases are TGTGCCAGCAGTTTTGTCCAGGGCCACACCGGGGAGCTGTTTTTT. This gives the protein CASSFVQGHTGELFF.

This clone was counted a few times. CDR3 DNA: TGTGCCAGCAGCGAGCGGGAGGGCGCCTACGAGCAGTACTTC. It translates to CASSEREGAYEQYF. The V and J genes are TRBV11-2 and TRBJ2-7; 10 nucleotides agree with TRBD2. The CDR3 spans 14 residues. V shed 5 bases, J shed 2 bases, and the junction held 3 bases outside the gene matches. The germline V gene has CDR1 SGHAT and CDR2 FQNNGV.

This clone appeared a few times. The chain carries TRBV7-9 and TRBJ2-7, with TRBD1 matching 12 bases. Germline V gene lookup returns CDR1 SEHNR and CDR2 FQNEAQ (reference sequence). The CDR3 spans 16 residues. V was pared by 4 bases and J by 4 bases, with 8 bases of the junction left unmatched. CDR3 residues: CASSSRDRGRSYEQYF. CDR3 in DNA: TGTGCCAGCAGCTCCCGGGACAGGGGGCGATCATACGAGCAGTACTTC.

This rearrangement joins TRBV19 to TRBJ2-5; 7 nucleotides match TRBD2. Looked up from germline, CDR1 is LNHDA and CDR2 is SQIVND (reference sequence). The trim removed 6 bases at V and 2 bases at J, leaving 3 bases unmatched. The length of the CDR3 is 13 residues. The CDR3 is CASSRTRQETQYF. The CDR3 bases are TGTGCCAGTAGCAGGACTAGACAAGAGACCCAGTACTTC.

V gene TRBV18 combines with J gene TRBJ2-3; D is unresolved. The germline V gene encodes CDR1 KGHSH and CDR2 LQKENI. CDR3 length equals 15 residues. Trimming removed 3 bases at V and 5 bases at J, with 15 bases between. This chain's CDR3 is CASSPSLGAKDTQYF. As DNA, the CDR3 is TGTGCCAGCTCACCTAGTCTAGGAGCCAAAGATACGCAGTATTTT. Combining the CDR3 with reference TRBV18 and TRBJ2-3 gives the whole variable domain NAGVMQNPRHLVRRRGQEARLRCSPMKGHSHVYWYRQLPEEGLKFMVYLQKENIIDESGMPKERFSAEFPKEGPSILRIQQVVRGDSAAYFCASSPSLGAKDTQYFGPGTRLTVL.

The V and J genes are TRBV5-4 and TRBJ1-2; D uncertain. The germline V and J ends were trimmed by 0 bases and 4 bases, with 7 bases remaining between them. This CDR3 has 13 amino acids. Germline CDR1 reads SGHNT; CDR2 reads YYREEE (reference sequence). CDR3 amino acids: CASSLGGLYGYTF. The CDR3 nucleotides are TGTGCCAGCAGCTTGGGGGGTCTCTATGGCTACACCTTC.

This clone occurred a few times. The chain is built from TRBV7-2 and TRBJ1-1, with D possibly matching TRBD1 (6 bases). V lost 1 base to trimming and J lost 5 bases, with 8 bases between them. The CDR3 contains 13 residues. Germline CDR1 and CDR2: SGHTA and FQGNSA. CDR3 nucleotides: TGTGCCAGCAGCTTAGACAGGGAGACTGAAGCTTTCTTT. Translating gives CASSLDRETEAFF. The variable domain in full, completed from reference TRBV7-2 and TRBJ1-1, reads GAGVSQSPSNKVTEKGKDVELRCDPISGHTALYWYRQSLGQGLEFLIYFQGNSAPDKSGLPSDRFSAERTGGSVSTLTIQRTQQEDSAVYLCASSLDRETEAFFGQGTRLTVV.

This clone was found a few times. The chain carries TRBV7-3 and TRBJ2-1, with 8 bases aligning to TRBD2. This CDR3 contains 17 residues. V shed 5 bases, J shed 8 bases, and the junction held 17 bases outside the gene matches. Germline V CDR1 and CDR2: SGHTA, FQGTGA. CDR3 sequence (DNA): TGTGCCAGCAGCCCACAGTCCGGGACTAGTTCCATCGATGAGCAGTTCTTC. It specifies CASSPQSGTSSIDEQFF.

In its sample, this clone was seen a few times. The rearrangement joins TRBV7-6 to TRBJ2-5; D may be TRBD1 (7 bases). CDR3 length equals 15 residues. Between the trimmed V and J ends, which lost 7 bases and 5 bases, there was a span of 20 bases. Germline CDR1 is SGHVS and CDR2 is FNYEAQ. The CDR3 loop is CASTQGDSGSETQYF. The CDR3 bases are TGTGCCAGCACCCAGGGGGACTCGGGTAGTGAGACCCAGTACTTC.

The chain combines TRBV2 with TRBJ1-1; D gene ambiguous. This CDR3 has 13 amino acids. The V end was cut by 7 bases, the J end by 0 bases, with 9 bases between. Germline V CDR1 and CDR2: SNHLY, FYNNEI. This CDR3 reads CASTDSMNTEAFF. CDR3 sequence (DNA): TGTGCCAGCACCGACTCGATGAACACTGAAGCTTTCTTT.

The V gene is TRBV6-5, the J gene TRBJ2-7; D not certain. The CDR3 has 13 residues. Germline CDR1 and CDR2: MNHEY and SVGAGI. The V and J ends lost 6 bases and 1 base respectively, with 10 bases between them. DNA for the CDR3: TGTGCCAGCAGGCTGACACATTCCTACGAGCAGTACTTC. It translates to CASRLTHSYEQYF.

Only a few counts were recorded for this clone. The sample carries other DNA sequences with the same CDR3. The chain links TRBV19 to TRBJ2-5; 10 positions match TRBD1. The CDR3 is 14 residues long. The junction had 6 bases not matched to a gene; V was cut back by 6 bases and J by 5 bases. CDR1 LNHDA and CDR2 SQIVND come from the germline V gene (reference sequence). The CDR3 DNA sequence: TGTGCCAGTAGCCCGACAGGGGGCCGGGAGACCCAGTACTTC. Translated: CASSPTGGRETQYF.